This record looks at one T cell receptor beta chain sequence and its context. The germline V gene has CDR1 SEHNR and CDR2 FQNEAQ (reference sequence). V lost 3 bases and J 7 bases, leaving 9 bases between the germline ends. The CDR3 sequence is 12 residues long. These data come from a study of molecular identifiers for immune sequencing clone quantification. TCRdb used MiXCR to reprocess the PCR reads, holding one entry per CDR3 protein. Of 60,000 to 70,000 distinct CDR3 sequences listed, about a sixth are singletons. This sequence originates from a human donor in good health. Some libraries in this study had Jurkat cell RNA spiked in. Specimen: naive CD8+ T cells from blood, with Jurkat cell RNA spiked in. The subset denotes: FACS-sorted CD8+CD4-CCR7+CD45RA+ naive T cells. The gene calls are TRBV7-9 and TRBJ1-1, with TRBD1 as a possible D gene (6 bases). The CDR3 protein is CASSFGTSEAFF. The CDR3 bases are TGTGCCAGCAGCTTCGGGACAAGTGAAGCTTTCTTT.